Listed below are T cell receptor beta chains from one sample, sequenced in a study of regulatory T cells in long-lasting Graves disease. Using its own MiXCR run on the multiplex PCR reads, TCRdb lists one record per CDR3 protein. The table has 400,000 to 500,000 distinct CDR3 sequences, roughly 20% seen once. This sample comprised peripheral blood mononuclear cells (PBMCs), obtained when the disease was refractory, from a patient treated with antithyroid drugs. These receptors all stem from a female donor with Graves disease. Both conserved end residues are part of each CDR3.

V,J,CDR3
TRBV28,TRBJ2-7,CASSSPDWRGHEQYF
TRBV29-1,TRBJ2-7,CSPHGTSGSYEQYF
TRBV27,TRBJ2-2,CASSRTGGGELFF
TRBV20-1,TRBJ1-1,CSARPLGYGTEAFF
TRBV5-4,TRBJ2-7,CASSLDPPQGGYEQYF
TRBV3-1,TRBJ2-7,CASSHLPDYEQYF
TRBV2,TRBJ1-5,CASSEQGQQPQHF
TRBV11-2,TRBJ2-3,CASSLLAGEADTQYF
TRBV27,TRBJ2-1,CASSPIAGWEQFF
TRBV12-3/TRBV12-4,TRBJ1-1,CASTVGRIDTEAFF